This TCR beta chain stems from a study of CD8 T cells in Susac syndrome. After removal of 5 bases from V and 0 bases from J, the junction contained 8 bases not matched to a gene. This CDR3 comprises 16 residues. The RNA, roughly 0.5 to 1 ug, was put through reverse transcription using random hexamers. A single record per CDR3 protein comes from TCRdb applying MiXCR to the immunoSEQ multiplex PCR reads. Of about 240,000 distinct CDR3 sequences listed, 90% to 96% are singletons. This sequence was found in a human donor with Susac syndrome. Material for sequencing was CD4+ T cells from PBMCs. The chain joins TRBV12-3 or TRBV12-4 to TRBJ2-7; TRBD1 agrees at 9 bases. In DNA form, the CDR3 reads TGTGCCAGCAGTACAACTGGACAGGGGCGCTCCTACGAGCAGTACTTC. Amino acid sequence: CASSTTGQGRSYEQYF.